This TCR beta chain was sequenced in a study of T cell responses to AZD1222 COVID-19 vaccine. Study-level results: CD4 TCRs associated with vaccination spanned spike, dominating at 160-218 and 743-854. Mostly white British, mostly female donors; authors suggested clonal diversity may be underestimated.

CDR1 is MNHEY, CDR2 SMNVEV, per germline (reference sequence). With 6 bases removed from V and 5 bases from J, the gap between germline ends came to 17 bases. This CDR3 comprises 14 residues. Of note for this clone: The target antigen is unknown.

The data were produced by immunoSEQ multiplex PCR, yet TCRdb's version contains in-frame clones alone and is incomplete. The sample holds about 120,000 clones; approximately 94% are singletons and the top ten take 5%. The chain joins TRBV27 to TRBJ2-7; the D is unclear. The sequence was collected from an adult who received the AZD1222 COVID-19 vaccine. Sequences were derived from peripheral blood, sampled 28 days after the second AZD1222 dose. CDR3 sequence: CASSLRHTLDEQYF. For the CDR3, the DNA is TGTGCCAGCAGCCTGAGACACACTCTGGACGAGCAGTACTTC.